The entry below gives a single T cell receptor (beta chain) sequence along with its context. Its matching antigen is unknown. Orbital computed tomography, thyroid ultrasound, TRAb, serum thyroxine and clinical symptoms formed the basis of diagnosis. The data belong to a study of Graves' ophthalmopathy and Graves' hyperthyroidism. Findings and caveats of the study: Progression of ophthalmopathy was predicted by the model with roughly 65% sensitivity and approximately 72% specificity. Blood also carried most expanded thyroid clonotypes exceeding 0.001 frequency.

CDR3 regions of TCR beta were amplified from RNA transcripts. RT-PCR with HTBI primers came first, then second-round multiplex PCR. TCRdb processed the multiplex PCR reads anew with MiXCR; each CDR3 protein has one entry. The table has some 240,000 distinct CDR3 sequences, around 42% seen once; the top ten hold about half. The V end lost 3 bases, the J end lost 6 bases, and 8 bases lay between the germline ends. The length of the CDR3 is 13 residues. Germline V gene data show CDR1 as LNHDA and CDR2 as SQIVND (reference sequence). The clonotype was recovered from an adult man with Graves' ophthalmopathy. This sequence joins TRBV19 and TRBJ2-2; D gene ambiguous. Source material: peripheral blood. In nucleotides, the CDR3 is TGTGCCAGTAGTATTACCAGGTCCGGGGAGCTGTTTTTT. Protein product: CASSITRSGELFF. Using reference TRBV19 and TRBJ2-2 for the parts outside the CDR3, the full variable domain is DGGITQSPKYLFRKEGQNVTLSCEQNLNHDAMYWYRQDPGQGLRLIYYSQIVNDFQKGDIAEGYSVSREKKESFPLTVTSAQKNPTAFYLCASSITRSGELFFGEGSRLTVL.